This T cell receptor beta chain was observed in a study of T cells in Graves' hyperthyroidism and ophthalmopathy. Amplified TCR beta CDR3 regions derived from RNA transcripts. First-round RT-PCR of the TCR CDR3 relied on the HTBI primer set. TCRdb redid the calling of the multiplex PCR reads with MiXCR, one entry per CDR3 protein. Of about 480,000 distinct CDR3 sequences listed, 20% to 25% are singletons. What was sequenced was blood. The source of this sequence is a woman aged 70-85 years with Graves' ophthalmopathy.

The DNA for the CDR3 is TGCGCCAGCAAGGGGACAGGGGGGTACGAGCAGTACTTC. The encoded protein is CASKGTGGYEQYF. The J gene is TRBJ2-7, the V gene TRBV5-1, with 11 nucleotides matching TRBD1. This CDR3 has 13 residues. J gave up 4 bases and V 6 bases, and 3 bases lay outside the gene matches. Germline-derived CDR1 and CDR2 are SGHRS and YFSETQ.